This TCR beta chain was sequenced for a study of early T cells in non-severe SARS-CoV-2 infection. Study at large: Chains were not paired, and sequencing was done on bulk RNA from unsorted whole blood. Study-level findings and limits: Lookups in VDJdb leaned toward anti-spike CD8 responses and missed private and CD4 specificities.

A note on this clonotype: Its target is unknown.

Individual cDNA molecules received unique molecular identifiers. Each CDR3 protein is one row after TCRdb ran MiXCR on the 5' RACE reads. Found here are more than 80,000 distinct CDR3 sequences, around 16% of them singletons; the top ten hold 1.3%. Germline V gives CDR1 SGHTA, CDR2 FQGNSA. The CDR3 loop spans 13 amino acids. Trimming removed 5 bases at V and 6 bases at J, with 12 bases between. The chain uses TRBV7-2 and TRBJ2-3; TRBD1 is a possible D gene (5 bases). The receptor was derived from an adult who was a healthcare worker with PCR-confirmed SARS-CoV-2 infection or an uninfected control (not recorded which). Sequencing used whole blood. CDR3 DNA: TGTGCCAGCAGCCCCAGGGTTGGGGATACGCAGTATTTT. This sequence encodes CASSPRVGDTQYF.